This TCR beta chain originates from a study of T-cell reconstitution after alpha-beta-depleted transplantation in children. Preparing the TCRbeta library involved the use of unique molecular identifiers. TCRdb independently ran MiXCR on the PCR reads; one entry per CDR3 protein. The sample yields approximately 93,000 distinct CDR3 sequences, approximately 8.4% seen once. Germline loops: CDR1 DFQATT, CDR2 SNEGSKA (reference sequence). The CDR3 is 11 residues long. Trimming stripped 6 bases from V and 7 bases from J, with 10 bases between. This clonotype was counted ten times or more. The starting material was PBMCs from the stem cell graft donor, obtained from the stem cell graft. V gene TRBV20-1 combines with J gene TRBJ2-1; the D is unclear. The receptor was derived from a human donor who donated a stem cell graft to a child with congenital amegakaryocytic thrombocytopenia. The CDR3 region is CSAPTPNEQFF. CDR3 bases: TGCAGTGCGCCTACTCCGAATGAGCAGTTCTTC.